This T cell receptor beta chain appears in the sequencing data of a study of monozygotic twins with inflammatory bowel disease. The study, taken as a whole, reports: Comparison of concordant versus discordant twins revealed no difference in repertoire similarity, possibly due to limited power. Support was absent for any single strong signal or clonotype linked to IBD.

Regarding this clonotype: Antigen specificity is unknown.

PCR of TCRalpha and TCRbeta cDNA was nested, with two rounds of about 17 and 10 cycles. Reprocessing the 5' RACE reads, TCRdb reports a single entry for every CDR3 protein and omits DNA. This listing includes 200,000 to 250,000 distinct CDR3 sequences. Germline-derived CDR1 and CDR2 are MDHEN and SYDVKM. The CDR3 is 14 amino acids. Isolation of total RNA was performed on whole blood, with no prior T cell sorting. The chain has TRBV28 and TRBJ2-7; TCRdb indicates TRBD2, and absent DNA this call remains unverified. This receptor was obtained from a human donor with ulcerative colitis or Crohn's disease, or a healthy co-twin of an affected twin (not recorded which). Sequencing input: blood. The CDR3 protein is CATGGSPNTYEQYF.